This TCR beta chain was captured by sequencing in a study of CD8 T cells in Susac syndrome. Notes on this clonotype: Its target is not known.

RNA, at about 0.45 to 1 ug, was reverse transcribed with random hexamers. Amplification of the TCR beta CDR3 was carried out by immunoSEQ multiplex PCR, which spanned a total of 54 Vbeta and 13 Jbeta segments. TCRdb fed the immunoSEQ multiplex PCR reads into MiXCR, producing one record per CDR3 protein. Altogether some 220,000 distinct CDR3 sequences are present, 95% being singletons, with the ten largest covering around 0.099%. Overall study findings and caveats: Regarding the TCR sequencing and HLA analysis, the study admitted that a relatively small number of individuals were involved.

CDR1 is MNHNS, CDR2 SASEGT, per germline. The CDR3 is 16 amino acids. The V gene lost 6 bases and the J gene lost 0 bases, with 16 bases spanning the gap. Patients with stable or active relapsing-remitting disease, all of them treatment-naive, made up the multiple sclerosis controls. Negative isolation yielded CD4+ and CD8+ T cells, and FACS enriched TEMRA cells. Specimen: CD4+ T cells from PBMCs. The TCR sequence derives from a human donor with multiple sclerosis. The chain joins TRBV6-1 to TRBJ2-3, with D possibly TRBD2 on 5 matching bases. The DNA of the CDR3 is TGTGCCAGCAGGGAGATACTAGGTCCCAGCACAGATACGCAGTATTTT. It yields the protein CASREILGPSTDTQYF.